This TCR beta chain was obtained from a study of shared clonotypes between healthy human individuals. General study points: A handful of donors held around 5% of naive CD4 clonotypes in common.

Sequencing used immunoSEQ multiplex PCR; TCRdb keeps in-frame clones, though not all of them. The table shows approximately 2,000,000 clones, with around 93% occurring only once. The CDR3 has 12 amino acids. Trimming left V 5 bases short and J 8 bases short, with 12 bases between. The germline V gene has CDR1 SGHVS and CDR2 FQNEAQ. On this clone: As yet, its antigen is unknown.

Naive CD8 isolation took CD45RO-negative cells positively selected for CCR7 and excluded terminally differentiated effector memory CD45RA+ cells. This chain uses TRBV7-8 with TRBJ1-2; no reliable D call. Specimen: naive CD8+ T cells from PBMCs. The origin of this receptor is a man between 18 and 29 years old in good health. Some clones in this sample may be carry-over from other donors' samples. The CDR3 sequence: CASSPWPGGYTF. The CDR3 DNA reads TGTGCCAGCAGCCCCTGGCCGGGGGGCTACACCTTC.